A selection of T cell receptor beta chains follows, all from one sample in a study of identical twins. TCRdb reprocessed the 5' RACE reads via MiXCR and lists one record per CDR3 protein. The table lists 1.5 million to 2 million distinct CDR3 sequences, about 31% of them singletons. Sequenced sample: cord blood. These TCRs come from a newborn girl in good health. The CDR3 runs from the conserved cysteine through the conserved F or W. D genes are given only for firm matches. The size of a clone is reported for some rows only, either as once, few or many, or as a class for expanded clones.

clone_size j_call d_call v_call cdr3_nt cdr3_aa
many TRBJ1-5 TRBD1 TRBV3-1 TGTGCCAGCAGTCAGGGGGTTAATCAGCCCCAGCATTTT CASSQGVNQPQHF
. TRBJ2-3 . TRBV15 TGTGCCACCAGCTCCAACAACCGGGGACGACTCACAGATACGCAGTATTTT CATSSNNRGRLTDTQYF
few TRBJ2-7 TRBD1 TRBV10-3 TGTGCCATCAGTAAGGGACAGGGGGGCGAAGAGCAGTACTTC CAISKGQGGEEQYF
. TRBJ2-7 . TRBV13 TGTGCCAGCAGCCGACAGAGAACCTACGAGCAGTACTTC CASSRQRTYEQYF
. TRBJ2-7 . TRBV6-4 TGTGCCAGCAGTGACATAAGCGAGGACTATTACAATGAGCAGTACTTC CASSDISEDYYNEQYF
few TRBJ1-2 . TRBV5-6 TGTGCCAGCAGGAAAGGACAGCACGGCTATGGCTACACCTTC CASRKGQHGYGYTF
many TRBJ2-1 . TRBV5-1 TGCGCCAGCAGCTTGCGTACCTACAATGAGCAGTTCTTC CASSLRTYNEQFF
few TRBJ2-2 . TRBV20-1 TGCAGTGCGAGGGACTCTCTGAACACCGGGGAGCTGTTTTTT CSARDSLNTGELFF
. TRBJ2-1 . TRBV5-1 TGCGCCAGCAGCCCCGATACAGTCTCCTACAATAAGCAGTTCTTC CASSPDTVSYNKQFF
. TRBJ1-1 . TRBV10-3 TGTGCCATCAATCCTCGGCAGGACACTGAAGCTTTCTTT CAINPRQDTEAFF
. TRBJ1-4 . TRBV28 TGTGCCAGCAGTTTATATCAGGGAGGGGGAAAACTGTTTTTT CASSLYQGGGKLFF
. TRBJ1-1 TRBD1 TRBV4-1 TGCGCCAGCAGCCGGGGAGGACAGGGGTGGAACACTGAAGCTTTCTTT CASSRGGQGWNTEAFF
. TRBJ2-1 TRBD1 TRBV6-1 TGTGCCACCCGCACATCCGACAGGGGGTATGAGCAGTTCTTC CATRTSDRGYEQFF